This passage covers 18 T cell receptor beta chains from one sample sequenced in a study of T cell repertoires in cytomegalovirus infection. Antigens of these TCRs are unknown. TCRdb recomputed calls from the reads with MiXCR, one row per CDR3 protein. This sample has about 740,000 distinct CDR3 sequences, with around a third found just once. The input for sequencing was cultured PBMCs, taken from culture after CMV antigen stimulation. These receptors originate from a human donor in good health (CMV status not recorded). Some clones in this sample may be carry-over from other donors' samples.

V is TRBV4-1 and J is TRBJ1-2; 11 nucleotides match TRBD1. V dropped 4 bases and J dropped 5; count of bases not matched to a gene: 6. CDR1 and CDR2 (germline): MGHRA, YSYEKL. The CDR3 has 15 amino acids. This CDR3 reads CASSRIGQGAYGYTF. The CDR3 coding sequence is TGCGCCAGCAGCCGAATTGGACAGGGGGCTTATGGCTACACCTTC.

At least ten counts were recorded for this clonotype. The rearrangement uses TRBV7-2 and TRBJ2-7; D remains unclear. The V and J ends lost 5 bases and 4 bases respectively, with 9 bases between them. The CDR3 runs 12 residues. The germline V gene encodes CDR1 SGHTA and CDR2 FQGNSA. CDR3 region: CASSPSGYEQYF. CDR3 DNA: TGTGCCAGCAGCCCATCAGGATACGAGCAGTACTTC.

Only a few counts were recorded for this clonotype. The rearrangement joins TRBV29-1 to TRBJ1-2; D remains ambiguous. Germline lookup yields CDR1 SQVTM and CDR2 ANQGSEA. Between the trimmed V and J ends, which lost 1 base and 8 bases, there was a span of 11 bases. The CDR3 contains 12 residues. This CDR3 is CSVEVWGDGYTF. CDR3 bases: TGCAGCGTTGAAGTTTGGGGAGACGGCTACACCTTC.

This clonotype was recorded a few times. This rearrangement joins TRBV15 to TRBJ1-1; TRBD1 agrees at 7 bases. The CDR3 extends over 15 amino acids. Germline lookup yields CDR1 LNHNV and CDR2 YYDKDF (reference sequence). V dropped 3 bases and J dropped 1; count of bases not matched to a gene: 5. The CDR3 here is CATSSDRDPNTEAFF. The CDR3 bases are TGTGCCACCAGCAGTGACAGGGACCCGAACACTGAAGCTTTCTTT.

This clonotype was detected many times. The chain uses TRBV7-2 and TRBJ2-7; 7 bases align to TRBD2. The CDR3 has 16 residues. Germline V gene data show CDR1 as SGHTA and CDR2 as FQGNSA. V dropped 5 bases and J dropped 0; count of bases not matched to a gene: 10. The CDR3: CASSPQGGLSSYEQYF. CDR3 DNA: TGTGCCAGCAGCCCCCAGGGAGGGCTAAGCTCCTACGAGCAGTACTTC.

The chain employs TRBV4-1 and TRBJ2-6, with D maybe TRBD1 (6 bases). V lost 3 bases, J lost 4 bases, and 13 bases lay in between. The CDR3 runs to 16 residues. In germline, CDR1 is MGHRA, CDR2 YSYEKL. The CDR3 here is CASSHTRGSGANVLTF. Here the CDR3 DNA reads TGCGCCAGCAGCCACACCAGGGGTTCCGGGGCCAACGTCCTGACTTTC.

The table lists this clonotype with a few counts. This rearrangement joins TRBV4-1 to TRBJ1-2, with D possibly TRBD1 on 5 matching bases. V was trimmed by 0 bases and J by 0 bases, leaving 8 bases between them. The V gene's germline CDR1 is MGHRA and CDR2 YSYEKL. The CDR3 is 15 amino acids. This chain's CDR3 is CASSQEHRPNYGYTF. Here the CDR3 DNA reads TGCGCCAGCAGCCAAGAGCACAGGCCTAACTATGGCTACACCTTC.

This clonotype has only a few counts. The V call is TRBV7-8, the J call TRBJ2-2; TRBD1 is a possible D gene (7 bases). Between the trimmed V and J ends, which lost 5 bases and 3 bases, there was a span of 16 bases. Per the germline V gene, CDR1 is SGHVS and CDR2 is FQNEAQ. The CDR3 covers 16 residues. CDR3 nucleotide sequence: TGTGCCAGCAGCCTGCGGGACAGCCAGCACACCGGGGAGCTGTTTTTT. The encoded protein is CASSLRDSQHTGELFF.

This clonotype has a handful of counts. The chain recombines TRBV7-2 with TRBJ2-7, with unresolved D. The CDR3 sequence is 16 residues long. V dropped 0 bases and J dropped 0 bases, with 12 bases sitting between them. Germline V CDR1 and CDR2: SGHTA, FQGNSA. CDR3 sequence (DNA): TGTGCCAGCAGCTTAGCCGGGCCCTCACTCTCCTACGAGCAGTACTTC. Protein: CASSLAGPSLSYEQYF.

This clonotype was detected a few times. The V and J genes are TRBV4-1 and TRBJ2-1, with 9 bases that match TRBD2. Germline V gene data show CDR1 as MGHRA and CDR2 as YSYEKL. This CDR3 contains 19 residues. J lost 0 bases, V lost 0 bases, and 9 bases had no gene match. This CDR3 is CASSQEEQRGASSYNEQFF. For the CDR3, the DNA is TGCGCCAGCAGCCAAGAGGAACAGCGGGGGGCCAGCTCCTACAATGAGCAGTTCTTC.

Only a few counts were recorded for this clonotype. The chain combines TRBV5-1 with TRBJ1-5, with 7 bases identical to TRBD1. V shed 4 bases, J shed 7 bases, and the junction held 14 bases outside the gene matches. The CDR3 runs 16 residues. Germline CDR1 is SGHRS and CDR2 is YFSETQ. In DNA, the CDR3 is TGCGCCAGCAGCCCTGGGTTGACAGGGAGTGGGCAGCCCCAGCATTTT. This codes for CASSPGLTGSGQPQHF.

This clonotype was seen a few times. This rearrangement joins TRBV7-9 to TRBJ2-7, with a weak D call TRBD2 (6 bases). V lost 5 bases and J 6 bases, leaving 20 bases between the germline ends. The CDR3 spans 15 residues. Germline assignment: CDR1 SEHNR and CDR2 FQNEAQ (reference sequence). The CDR3 DNA sequence: TGTGCCAGCAGCCCAGCGGAGGGAGGTGGAGGCGAGCAGTACTTC. It codes for CASSPAEGGGGEQYF.

This clonotype has more than one count but fewer than ten. The gene calls are TRBV6-2 or TRBV6-3 and TRBJ2-3; D gene unclear. The germline V gene has CDR1 MNHEY and CDR2 SVGEGT. The CDR3 runs 14 residues. Trimming pared 4 bases from V and 4 bases from J, leaving 12 bases between. The CDR3 nucleotides are TGTGCCAGCAGTTCCGACCGCTATCCAGATACGCAGTATTTT. As protein: CASSSDRYPDTQYF.

This chain joins TRBV2 and TRBJ1-3, with D hard to call. Trimming removed 6 bases at V and 3 bases at J, with 6 bases between. The germline V gene has CDR1 SNHLY and CDR2 FYNNEI. There are 12 residues in the CDR3. This chain's CDR3 is CASSGDGNTIYF. The CDR3 DNA reads TGTGCCAGCAGCGGGGATGGAAACACCATATATTTT.

This clonotype occurred many times. This chain links TRBV7-2 with TRBJ1-5, with D possibly matching TRBD1 (5 bases). Germline CDR1 is SGHTA and CDR2 is FQGNSA. Trimming took off 2 bases at V and 2 bases at J, with 13 bases between the two ends. CDR3 size: 16 residues. The CDR3 is CASSLNRPVGNQPQHF. The CDR3 coding sequence is TGTGCCAGCAGCTTAAACAGGCCCGTGGGCAATCAGCCCCAGCATTTT. Drawing the rest from reference TRBV7-2 and TRBJ1-5, the complete variable domain is GAGVSQSPSNKVTEKGKDVELRCDPISGHTALYWYRQSLGQGLEFLIYFQGNSAPDKSGLPSDRFSAERTGGSVSTLTIQRTQQEDSAVYLCASSLNRPVGNQPQHFGDGTRLSIL.

This clonotype has more than one count but fewer than ten. The gene calls are TRBV7-9 and TRBJ1-1, with D possibly being TRBD1 (6 bases). The germline V gene has CDR1 SEHNR and CDR2 FQNEAQ (reference sequence). The V and J ends lost 6 bases and 6 bases respectively, with 17 bases between them. The CDR3 sequence is 14 residues long. The CDR3 sequence is CASSERGTKAEAFF. DNA of the CDR3: TGTGCCAGCAGTGAGAGGGGGACGAAGGCTGAAGCTTTCTTT.

The chain employs TRBV7-2 and TRBJ1-2, with D possibly TRBD1 on 6 matching bases. The CDR3 extends over 12 amino acids. Looked up from germline, CDR1 is SGHTA and CDR2 is FQGNSA. V dropped 5 bases and J dropped 9 bases, with 13 bases sitting between them. CDR3 residues: CASSPSTGRYTF. The CDR3 DNA follows: TGTGCCAGCAGCCCTTCGACAGGACGCTACACCTTC. The complete variable domain, with remaining parts taken from reference TRBV7-2 and TRBJ1-2, reads GAGVSQSPSNKVTEKGKDVELRCDPISGHTALYWYRQSLGQGLEFLIYFQGNSAPDKSGLPSDRFSAERTGGSVSTLTIQRTQQEDSAVYLCASSPSTGRYTFGSGTRLTVV.

This sequence joins TRBV28 and TRBJ1-2, with a possible D match to TRBD1 (5 bases). CDR1 and CDR2 from the germline V gene are MDHEN and SYDVKM. V was pared by 8 bases and J by 8 bases, with 15 bases between. This CDR3 contains 12 residues. The CDR3: CASQGRDGGYTF. The CDR3 bases are TGTGCCAGCCAAGGGAGGGACGGGGGCTACACCTTC.